These 10 T cell receptor beta chains were all obtained from the same sample, sequenced in a study of blood T cells in healthy people across ages. Alongside a J-beta primer mix, a sample-barcoded 5' primer served in a second PCR lasting about 7 to 11 cycles. TCRdb re-called the 5' RACE reads through MiXCR, storing one row per CDR3 protein. The sample lists 750,000 to 950,000 distinct CDR3 sequences, 53% occurring once. The material sequenced was blood. The receptors derive from a man older than 75 in good health.

This clonotype was counted a few times. This chain connects TRBV5-5 to TRBJ2-1; the match to TRBD2 covers 13 bases. Germline V lookup: CDR1 SGHKS, CDR2 YYEKEE (reference sequence). This CDR3 spans 17 amino acids. The trim removed 4 bases at V and 10 bases at J, leaving 14 bases unmatched. The CDR3 nucleotides are TGTGCCAGCAGCAGCGGACTAGCGGGAGTACCCACCCGAGAGCAGTTCTTC. It encodes CASSSGLAGVPTREQFF. Complete variable domain (other parts from reference TRBV5-5 and TRBJ2-1): DAGVTQSPTHLIKTRGQQVTLRCSPISGHKSVSWYQQVLGQGPQFIFQYYEKEERGRGNFPDRFSARQFPNYSSELNVNALLLGDSALYLCASSSGLAGVPTREQFFGPGTRLTVL.

The V and J genes are TRBV9 and TRBJ2-1, with 11 positions matching TRBD2. Trimming cost V 3 bases and J 0 bases; bases outside gene matches: 5. This CDR3 has 17 residues. CDR1 is SGDLS and CDR2 is YYNGEE in the germline V gene. Here the CDR3 DNA reads TGTGCCAGCAGCGCCGGACTAGCGGGCATCTCCTACAATGAGCAGTTCTTC. It translates to CASSAGLAGISYNEQFF.

This sequence joins TRBV5-1 and TRBJ2-1; TRBD1 matches at 8 bases. The trim removed 0 bases at V and 9 bases at J, leaving 8 bases unmatched. This CDR3 is built from 15 residues. Germline CDR1 and CDR2: SGHRS and YFSETQ. The CDR3 loop is CASSLEGQGFAEQFF. CDR3 DNA sequence: TGCGCCAGCAGCTTGGAAGGACAGGGATTTGCTGAGCAGTTCTTC.

This chain uses TRBV12-3 or TRBV12-4 with TRBJ2-7, with TRBD1 identical over 9 bases. V shed 6 bases, J shed 5 bases, and the junction held 5 bases outside the gene matches. This CDR3 has 13 residues. The CDR3 DNA is TGTGCCAGCAGACGAGGGACAGGGCACGAGCAGTACTTC. Protein: CASRRGTGHEQYF.

The chain is built from TRBV24-1 and TRBJ2-1, with 7 nucleotides matching TRBD2. With 5 bases clipped from V and 6 bases from J, the junction kept 3 bases outside the gene matches. CDR3 size: 13 residues. Germline lookup yields CDR1 KGHDR and CDR2 SFDVKD. The CDR3 spells CATSGGSGNEQFF. The DNA of the CDR3 is TGTGCCACCAGTGGCGGGAGCGGCAATGAGCAGTTCTTC.

This clonotype appeared once. The J gene is TRBJ2-7, the V gene TRBV19; maybe TRBD2 (6 bases). V was cut by 0 bases and J by 2 bases, with 20 bases left in between. This CDR3 has 18 amino acids. Germline values: CDR1 LNHDA, CDR2 SQIVND (reference sequence). CDR3 sequence: CASSIDPGSSGPTYEQYF. CDR3 in DNA: TGTGCCAGTAGTATAGACCCTGGGTCGAGCGGGCCCACCTACGAGCAGTACTTC. The variable domain in full, completed from reference TRBV19 and TRBJ2-7, reads DGGITQSPKYLFRKEGQNVTLSCEQNLNHDAMYWYRQDPGQGLRLIYYSQIVNDFQKGDIAEGYSVSREKKESFPLTVTSAQKNPTAFYLCASSIDPGSSGPTYEQYFGPGTRLTVT.

This clonotype was counted a few times. The chain couples TRBV6-2 or TRBV6-3 to TRBJ1-4; possible D gene TRBD1, 5 bases. The CDR3 consists of 15 residues. CDR1 is MNHEY and CDR2 is SVGEGT in the germline V gene. V was trimmed by 3 bases and J by 10 bases, leaving 18 bases between them. The CDR3 nucleotides are TGTGCCAGCAGTTATCGCGTGGAACGGGGCCCAAAACTGTTTTTT. It encodes CASSYRVERGPKLFF.

This CDR3 is CSARVRAAGKNEKLFF. The CDR3 region has the DNA TGCAGTGCTAGAGTTCGCGCGGCAGGCAAAAATGAAAAACTGTTTTTT. This chain connects TRBV20-1 to TRBJ1-4; D remains unclear. CDR1 is DFQATT and CDR2 is SNEGSKA in the germline V gene (reference sequence). This CDR3 contains 16 residues. Between the trimmed V and J ends, which lost 1 base and 5 bases, there was a span of 17 bases.

V usage is TRBV5-1 and J usage is TRBJ2-1, with 9 bases lining up with TRBD2. Matching the DNA end better, TRBJ2-7 makes the J call doubtful. Germline CDR1 is SGHRS and CDR2 is YFSETQ. The CDR3 runs 12 residues. DNA of the CDR3: TGCGCCAGCAGGCGGGAGGGCAATGAGCAGTACTTC. It translates to CASRREGNEQYF.

This clonotype was picked up a small number of times. The rearrangement links TRBV15 to TRBJ2-3, with D possibly being TRBD1 (6 bases). CDR3 length equals 11 residues. CDR1 and CDR2 from the germline V gene are LNHNV and YYDKDF (reference sequence). Between the trimmed V and J ends, which lost 3 bases and 14 bases, there was a span of 12 bases. CDR3: CATSSSGVSYF. CDR3 DNA sequence: TGTGCCACCAGCAGTTCAGGGGTCTCGTATTTT.